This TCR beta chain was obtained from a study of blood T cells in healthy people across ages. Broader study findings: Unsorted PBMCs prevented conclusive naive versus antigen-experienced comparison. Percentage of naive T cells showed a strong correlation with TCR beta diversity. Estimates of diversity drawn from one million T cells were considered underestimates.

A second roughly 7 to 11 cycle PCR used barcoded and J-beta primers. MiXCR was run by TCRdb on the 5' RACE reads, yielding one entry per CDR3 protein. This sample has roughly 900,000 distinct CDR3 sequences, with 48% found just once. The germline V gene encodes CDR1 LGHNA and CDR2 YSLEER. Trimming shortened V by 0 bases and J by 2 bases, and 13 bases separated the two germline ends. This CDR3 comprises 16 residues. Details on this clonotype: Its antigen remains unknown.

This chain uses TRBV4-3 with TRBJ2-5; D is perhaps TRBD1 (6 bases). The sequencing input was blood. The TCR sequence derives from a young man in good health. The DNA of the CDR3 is TGCGCCAGCAGCCAAGATTTAAAGGGGGTTCAAGAGACCCAGTACTTC. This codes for CASSQDLKGVQETQYF.